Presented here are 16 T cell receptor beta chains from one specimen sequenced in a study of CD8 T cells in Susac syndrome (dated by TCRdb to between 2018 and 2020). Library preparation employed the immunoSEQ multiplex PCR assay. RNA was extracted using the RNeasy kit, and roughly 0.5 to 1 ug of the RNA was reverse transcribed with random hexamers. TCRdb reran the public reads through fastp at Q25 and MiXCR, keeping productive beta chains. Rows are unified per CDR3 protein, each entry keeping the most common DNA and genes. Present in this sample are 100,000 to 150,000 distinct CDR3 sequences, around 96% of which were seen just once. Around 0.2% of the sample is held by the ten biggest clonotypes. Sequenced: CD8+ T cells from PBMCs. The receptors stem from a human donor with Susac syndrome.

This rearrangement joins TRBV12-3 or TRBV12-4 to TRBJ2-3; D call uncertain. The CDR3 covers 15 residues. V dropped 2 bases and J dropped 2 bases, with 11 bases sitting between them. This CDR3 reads CASSLTPGPTDTQYF. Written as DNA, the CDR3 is TGTGCCAGCAGTTTAACCCCTGGACCCACAGATACGCAGTATTTT.

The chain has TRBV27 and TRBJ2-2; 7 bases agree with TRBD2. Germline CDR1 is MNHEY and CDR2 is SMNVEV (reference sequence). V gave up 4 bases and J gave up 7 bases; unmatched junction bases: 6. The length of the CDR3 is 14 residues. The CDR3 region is CASSWGGIIGELFF. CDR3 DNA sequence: TGTGCCAGCAGTTGGGGGGGTATAATCGGGGAGCTGTTTTTT.

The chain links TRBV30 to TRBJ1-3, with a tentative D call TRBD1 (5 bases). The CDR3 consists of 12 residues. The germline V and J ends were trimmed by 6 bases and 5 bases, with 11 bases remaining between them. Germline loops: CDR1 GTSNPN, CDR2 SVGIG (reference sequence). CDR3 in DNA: TGTGCCTGCCAGGGACTGCGAAACACCATATATTTT. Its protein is CACQGLRNTIYF.

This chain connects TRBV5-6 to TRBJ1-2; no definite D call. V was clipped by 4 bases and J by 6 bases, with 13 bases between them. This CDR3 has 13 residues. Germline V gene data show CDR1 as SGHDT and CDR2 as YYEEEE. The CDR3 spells CASSPEVTHGYTF. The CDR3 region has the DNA TGTGCCAGCAGCCCCGAGGTAACCCATGGCTACACCTTC.

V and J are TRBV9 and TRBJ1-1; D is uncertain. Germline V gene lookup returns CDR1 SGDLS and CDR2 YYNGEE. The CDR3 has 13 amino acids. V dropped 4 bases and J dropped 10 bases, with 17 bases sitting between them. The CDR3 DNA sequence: TGTGCCAGCAGCCCCTCTGAGGAGGGTGGAGCTTTCTTT. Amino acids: CASSPSEEGGAFF.

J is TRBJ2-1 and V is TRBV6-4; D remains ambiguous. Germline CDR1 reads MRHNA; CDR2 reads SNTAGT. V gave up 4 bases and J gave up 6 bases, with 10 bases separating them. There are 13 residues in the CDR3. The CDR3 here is CASSATSVNEQFF. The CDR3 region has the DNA TGTGCCAGCAGTGCGACTTCTGTCAATGAGCAGTTCTTC.

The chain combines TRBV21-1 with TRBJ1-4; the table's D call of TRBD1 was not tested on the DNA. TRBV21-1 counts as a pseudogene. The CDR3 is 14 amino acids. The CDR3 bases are TGTGCCAGCAGCAAAGCGCGACAGAATGAAAAACTGTTTTTT. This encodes CASSKARQNEKLFF.

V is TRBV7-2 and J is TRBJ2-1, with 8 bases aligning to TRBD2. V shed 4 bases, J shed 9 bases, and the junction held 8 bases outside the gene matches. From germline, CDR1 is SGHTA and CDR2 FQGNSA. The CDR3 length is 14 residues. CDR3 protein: CASSSTSAKGEQFF. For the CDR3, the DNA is TGTGCCAGCAGCTCGACTAGCGCAAAGGGTGAGCAGTTCTTC. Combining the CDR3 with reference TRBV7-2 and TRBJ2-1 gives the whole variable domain GAGVSQSPSNKVTEKGKDVELRCDPISGHTALYWYRQSLGQGLEFLIYFQGNSAPDKSGLPSDRFSAERTGGSVSTLTIQRTQQEDSAVYLCASSSTSAKGEQFFGPGTRLTVL.

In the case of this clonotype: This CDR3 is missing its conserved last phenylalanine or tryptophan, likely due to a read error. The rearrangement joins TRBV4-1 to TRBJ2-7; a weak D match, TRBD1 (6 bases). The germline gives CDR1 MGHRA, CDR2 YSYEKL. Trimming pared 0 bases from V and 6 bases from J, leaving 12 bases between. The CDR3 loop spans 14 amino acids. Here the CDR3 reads CASSQDRTGSEQYL. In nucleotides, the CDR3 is TGCGCCAGCAGCCAAGATCGTACAGGGAGCGAGCAGTACTTG.

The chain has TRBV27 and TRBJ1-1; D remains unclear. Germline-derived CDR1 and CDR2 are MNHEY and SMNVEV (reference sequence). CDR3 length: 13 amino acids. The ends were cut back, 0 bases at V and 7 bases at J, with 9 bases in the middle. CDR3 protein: CASSLSTSNEAFF. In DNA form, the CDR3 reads TGTGCCAGCAGTTTATCAACCTCTAATGAAGCTTTCTTT.

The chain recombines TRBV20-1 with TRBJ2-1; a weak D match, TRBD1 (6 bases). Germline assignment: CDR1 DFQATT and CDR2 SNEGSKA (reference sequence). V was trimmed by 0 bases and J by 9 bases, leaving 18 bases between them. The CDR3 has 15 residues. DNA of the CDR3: TGCAGTGCTAGAGAGGGGGCTGGGCTACAAATTGAGCAGTTCTTC. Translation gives CSAREGAGLQIEQFF.

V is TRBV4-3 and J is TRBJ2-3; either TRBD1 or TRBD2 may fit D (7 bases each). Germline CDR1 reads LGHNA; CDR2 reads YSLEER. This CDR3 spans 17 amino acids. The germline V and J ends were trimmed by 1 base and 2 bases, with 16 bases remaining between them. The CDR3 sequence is CASSQGGTAGFTDTQYF. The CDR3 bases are TGCGCCAGCAGCCAAGGGGGGACAGCGGGGTTCACAGATACGCAGTATTTT.

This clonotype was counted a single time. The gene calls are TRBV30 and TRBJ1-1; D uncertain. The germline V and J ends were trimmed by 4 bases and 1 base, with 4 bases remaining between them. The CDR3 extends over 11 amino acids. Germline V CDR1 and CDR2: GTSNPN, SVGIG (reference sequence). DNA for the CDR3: TGTGCCTGGACGCGGAACACTGAAGCTTTCTTT. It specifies CAWTRNTEAFF.

The CDR3 region has the DNA TGTGCCAGCAGCCAAGAAGTGCGGGAAGAGACCCAGTACTTC. Translation gives CASSQEVREETQYF. The chain links TRBV4-2 to TRBJ2-5; possibly TRBD2 for D (5 bases). Trimming removed 0 bases from V and 3 bases from J, with 8 bases in between. The germline V gene encodes CDR1 LGHNA and CDR2 YNFKEQ. The CDR3 spans 14 residues.

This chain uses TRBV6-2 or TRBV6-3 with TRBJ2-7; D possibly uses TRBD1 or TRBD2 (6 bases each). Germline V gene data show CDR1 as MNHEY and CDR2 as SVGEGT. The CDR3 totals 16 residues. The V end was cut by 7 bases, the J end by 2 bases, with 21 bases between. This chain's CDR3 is CASTEGEDAGAYEQYF. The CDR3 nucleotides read TGTGCCAGCACAGAAGGGGAGGACGCAGGGGCCTACGAGCAGTACTTC.

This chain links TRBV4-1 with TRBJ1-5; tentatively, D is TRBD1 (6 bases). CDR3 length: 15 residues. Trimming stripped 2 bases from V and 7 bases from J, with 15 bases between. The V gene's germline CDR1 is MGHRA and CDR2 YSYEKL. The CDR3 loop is CASSQSTGLEQPQHF. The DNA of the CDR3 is TGCGCCAGCAGCCAATCAACAGGGTTAGAACAGCCCCAGCATTTT.